The T cell receptor (beta chain) described here comes from a study of T cell responses to AZD1222 COVID-19 vaccine. The study's findings and limits: Recipients of AZD1222 seropositive at baseline numbered only 6 or 7.

The repertoire was sequenced with immunoSEQ multiplex PCR; TCRdb's copy has only in-frame clones and lacks some. The sample shows roughly 150,000 clones, roughly 88% of them seen only once. About this clone itself: Its cognate antigen is unknown.

Germline V lookup: CDR1 SGHNT, CDR2 YENEEA. The CDR3 length is 15 residues. V lost 4 bases and J 7 bases, leaving 19 bases between the germline ends. This chain links TRBV11-3 with TRBJ2-5; maybe TRBD2 (7 bases). This clonotype originated in an adult who received the AZD1222 COVID-19 vaccine. The sample here was peripheral blood, taken 28 days after the second AZD1222 dose. CDR3 coding DNA: TGTGCCAGCAGCTGTAACCAGGGGAGGGCGGGGACCCAGTACTTC. Translated: CASSCNQGRAGTQYF.